The 17 T cell receptor beta chains below come from one sample, sequenced in a study of blood T cell repertoires in COVID-19 (dated by TCRdb to about 2020). Libraries were made using the immunoSEQ multiplex PCR assay. In its TCRdb copy, this immuneACCESS table keeps in-frame sequences only and misses some clones. Where compared with another copy, unresolved V genes explain less than half of these, and the others have no known cause. In this sample the table shows hundreds of thousands of clones, around 84% of which occur a single time. The ten top clones hold under 2% of the sample. The sequencing input was PBMCs or T cells enriched from blood (not recorded which). Source of these receptors: a woman aged 50 to 60 who had recovered from COVID-19.

V gene TRBV7-9 combines with J gene TRBJ2-5; TRBD1 might be the D (6 bases). This CDR3 is built from 15 residues. Germline values: CDR1 SEHNR, CDR2 FQNEAQ (reference sequence). V lost 6 bases and J 5 bases, leaving 19 bases between the germline ends. This chain's CDR3 is CASSPSRGNMETQYF. CDR3 nucleotides: TGTGCCAGCAGTCCTAGCAGGGGCAATATGGAGACCCAGTACTTC.

The CDR3 loop reads CASTWTGGGQPQHF. The CDR3 DNA reads TGTGCCAGCACCTGGACTGGGGGAGGTCAGCCCCAGCATTTT. The chain is built from TRBV2 and TRBJ1-5, with D possibly TRBD1 on 5 matching bases. There are 14 residues in the CDR3. Trimming left V 7 bases short and J 6 bases short, with 16 bases between. Germline values: CDR1 SNHLY, CDR2 FYNNEI.

The gene calls are TRBV6-1 and TRBJ2-7; 9 nucleotides line up with TRBD1. Trimming took 1 base from V and 3 from J; bases not matched to a gene: 4. CDR3 length: 15 residues. Germline CDR1 and CDR2: MNHNS and SASEGT. Here the CDR3 DNA reads TGTGCCAGCAGTGAAGTGGGACAGGGTGGCTACGAGCAGTACTTC. It is translated as CASSEVGQGGYEQYF.

The chain uses TRBV6-5 and TRBJ2-3; TRBD2 is a possible D gene (6 bases). In germline, CDR1 is MNHEY, CDR2 SVGAGI. CDR3 size: 13 residues. With 7 bases removed from V and 4 bases from J, the gap between germline ends came to 12 bases. CDR3 bases: TGTGCCAGCACCTCCCCGGGGGCAGATACGCAGTATTTT. This encodes CASTSPGADTQYF.

The chain carries TRBV3-1 (or the pseudogene TRBV3-2) and TRBJ2-3; maybe TRBD2 (5 bases). V dropped 0 bases and J dropped 0 bases, with 13 bases sitting between them. Germline assignment: CDR1 LGHDT and CDR2 YNNKEL (reference sequence). This CDR3 region has 17 residues. As DNA, the CDR3 is TGTGCCAGCAGCCAAGATCTAGGGAGCGTGAGCACAGATACGCAGTATTTT. This translates into CASSQDLGSVSTDTQYF.

In this sample, this clone turned up a few times. The V and J genes are TRBV28 and TRBJ1-5; D gene unclear. Germline V gives CDR1 MDHEN, CDR2 SYDVKM. Trimming took 2 bases from V and 0 from J, leaving 14 bases between them. This CDR3 comprises 17 residues. CDR3 in DNA: TGTGCCAGCAGTTTAATCGTCGATGCGCTTAGCAATCAGCCCCAGCATTTT. Translation: CASSLIVDALSNQPQHF.

This chain connects TRBV18 to TRBJ1-1, with D possibly TRBD1 on 6 matching bases. From germline, CDR1 is KGHSH and CDR2 LQKENI. CDR3 length: 15 amino acids. Between the trimmed V and J ends, which lost 3 bases and 0 bases, there was a span of 11 bases. The chain's CDR3 is CASSPETGMNTEAFF. In nucleotides, the CDR3 is TGTGCCAGCTCACCCGAAACAGGGATGAACACTGAAGCTTTCTTT.

Only one count was recorded for this clone. The CDR3 region is CASSPSIAGGETQYF. The CDR3 nucleotides read TGTGCCAGCTCACCATCTATCGCCGGGGGAGAGACCCAGTACTTC. The V call is TRBV18, the J call TRBJ2-5, with D possibly matching TRBD2 (6 bases). CDR1 is KGHSH and CDR2 is LQKENI in the germline V gene. V lost 2 bases to trimming and J lost 4 bases, with 14 bases between them. The CDR3 is 15 amino acids.

The chain joins TRBV7-3 to TRBJ2-1; TRBD2 matches 9 bases. The germline V gene has CDR1 SGHTA and CDR2 FQGTGA. The CDR3 extends over 15 amino acids. The ends lost 1 base at V and 5 bases at J; junction bases unmatched: 3. The CDR3 DNA reads as TGTGCCAGCAGCTTAAACCTAGCGGGAAACAATGAGCAGTTCTTC. The encoded protein is CASSLNLAGNNEQFF.

The chain employs TRBV27 and TRBJ1-2; no reliable D call. Trimming pared 4 bases from V and 3 bases from J, leaving 15 bases between. Germline CDR1 reads MNHEY; CDR2 reads SMNVEV (reference sequence). The CDR3 runs 15 residues. As DNA, the CDR3 is TGTGCCAGCAGTTCCTCGCGGGGAATTGACTATGGCTACACCTTC. Protein: CASSSSRGIDYGYTF.

This clone was detected only a few times. The chain combines TRBV30 with TRBJ2-7; 9 nucleotides align to TRBD2. CDR3 length: 14 residues. Trimming removed 3 bases from V and 2 bases from J; junction bases left unmatched: 5. Germline values: CDR1 GTSNPN, CDR2 SVGIG (reference sequence). The CDR3 here is CAWRGGTSPYEQYF. CDR3 DNA: TGTGCCTGGAGAGGAGGGACTAGCCCCTACGAGCAGTACTTC.

V and J are TRBV28 and TRBJ1-6; TRBD1 might be the D (5 bases). The CDR3 extends over 17 amino acids. In germline, CDR1 is MDHEN, CDR2 SYDVKM. With 3 bases removed from V and 0 bases from J, the gap between germline ends came to 12 bases. CDR3 DNA: TGTGCCAGCAGTTTTTGGACAACGAGCTCCTATAATTCACCCCTCCACTTT. Translated: CASSFWTTSSYNSPLHF.

This chain links TRBV30 with TRBJ2-7, with D unclear. The length of the CDR3 is 11 residues. Germline V lookup: CDR1 GTSNPN, CDR2 SVGIG (reference sequence). V gave up 1 base and J gave up 7 bases, with 8 bases separating them. The CDR3: CAWSAVVEQYF. For the CDR3, the DNA is TGTGCCTGGAGTGCTGTTGTAGAGCAGTACTTC.

A few counts support this clone. This chain links TRBV11-2 with TRBJ1-4; D is possibly TRBD1 (6 bases). Germline CDR1 is SGHAT and CDR2 is FQNNGV. V lost 4 bases and J lost 17, with 17 bases in between. The CDR3 is 12 amino acids. The CDR3 coding sequence is TGTGCCAGCAGCTCGGACAGTGGACGGAGTTTTTTT. This gives the protein CASSSDSGRSFF.

This chain joins TRBV2 and TRBJ2-3, with a weak D call TRBD2 (6 bases). The V gene's germline CDR1 is SNHLY and CDR2 FYNNEI. V was clipped by 5 bases and J by 0 bases, with 15 bases between them. The CDR3 consists of 16 residues. The CDR3 bases are TGTGCCAGCAGTTGGACTACCCGAGCTAGCACAGATACGCAGTATTTT. Its protein is CASSWTTRASTDTQYF.

This rearrangement joins TRBV9 to TRBJ2-1; maybe TRBD2 (5 bases). Trimming shortened V by 3 bases and J by 6 bases, and 10 bases separated the two germline ends. The CDR3 is made up of 13 amino acids. Germline lookup yields CDR1 SGDLS and CDR2 YYNGEE. The CDR3 bases are TGTGCCAGCAGCGGCGGGCATAGCAATGAGCAGTTCTTC. Translation: CASSGGHSNEQFF.

The chain is built from TRBV23-1 and TRBJ1-1; TRBD1 agrees at 10 bases. TRBV23-1 is identified as an open reading frame with a role that is uncertain. J was trimmed by 1 base and V by 7 bases; bases with no gene match: 3. CDR3 size: 14 residues. As DNA, the CDR3 is TGCGCCAGCAAGGGACAGGGGCCGAACACTGAAGCTTTCTTT. This encodes CASKGQGPNTEAFF.